Each of the 26 T cell receptor beta chains below was sequenced from the same sample in a study of blood T cell repertoires in COVID-19. The data were produced by immunoSEQ multiplex PCR, yet TCRdb's version contains in-frame clones alone and is incomplete. Here the sample spans approximately 210,000 clones, roughly 85% being singletons. Input material: peripheral blood. The receptors here all came from a young man who had recovered from COVID-19.

CDR3 sequence reads: CASSLPDRSSQETQYF. CDR3 coding DNA: TGTGCCAGCAGCTTACCGGACAGGTCTTCTCAAGAGACCCAGTACTTC. This chain joins TRBV7-6 and TRBJ2-5; 7 bases line up with TRBD1. V lost 2 bases and J lost 2; bases outside the gene matches: 8. This CDR3 region has 16 residues. CDR1 and CDR2 from the germline V gene are SGHVS and FNYEAQ.

This chain connects TRBV19 to TRBJ1-5; 9 nucleotides align to TRBD1. The CDR3 is 16 residues long. Per the germline V gene, CDR1 is LNHDA and CDR2 is SQIVND (reference sequence). V shed 9 bases and J 6 bases; nucleotides not matched to a gene: 15. CDR3 sequence: CASREPQGASGQPQHF. DNA for the CDR3: TGTGCCAGCAGGGAACCACAGGGGGCTTCAGGTCAGCCCCAGCATTTT.

The chain carries TRBV4-1 and TRBJ1-5, with TRBD1 matching 7 bases. Germline-derived CDR1 and CDR2 are MGHRA and YSYEKL. The V and J ends lost 0 bases and 4 bases, in that order; junction bases with no gene match: 3. The CDR3 covers 15 residues. CDR3 in DNA: TGCGCCAGCAGCCAAGACGGACAGGTTAATCAGCCCCAGCATTTT. Translated: CASSQDGQVNQPQHF.

The V gene is TRBV6-5, the J gene TRBJ2-5; 10 nucleotides line up with TRBD2. The V gene end was trimmed by 7 bases and the J gene end by 5 bases; junction bases not matched to a gene: 10. CDR3 length equals 15 residues. Germline V gene lookup returns CDR1 MNHEY and CDR2 SVGAGI. CDR3 sequence reads: CASTQLASGGETQYF. CDR3 nucleotides: TGTGCCAGCACTCAATTGGCTAGCGGGGGTGAGACCCAGTACTTC.

This clone was observed a single time. The chain links TRBV10-3 to TRBJ1-1; 8 nucleotides line up with TRBD1. Unmatched junction bases numbered 17, after V lost 6 bases and J lost 11 bases. This CDR3 has 15 amino acids. In germline, CDR1 is ENHRY, CDR2 SYGVKD. The CDR3: CAISDARNTGGTAFF. In DNA, the CDR3 is TGTGCCATCAGCGACGCACGCAATACAGGGGGGACGGCTTTCTTT.

The V gene is TRBV9, the J gene TRBJ2-5; 13 bases fit TRBD2. Trimming removed 3 bases from V and 2 bases from J; junction bases left unmatched: 7. The CDR3 sequence is 17 residues long. The V gene's germline CDR1 is SGDLS and CDR2 YYNGEE. In DNA form, the CDR3 reads TGTGCCAGCAGCGCGGGACTAGCGGGGCCCTGGCAAGAGACCCAGTACTTC. It translates to CASSAGLAGPWQETQYF.

The chain recombines TRBV5-1 with TRBJ1-1; the D gene is possibly TRBD1 (6 bases). The CDR3 covers 14 residues. Trimming took 4 bases from V and 7 from J, leaving 17 bases between them. CDR1 is SGHRS, CDR2 YFSETQ, per germline. CDR3 in DNA: TGCGCCAGCAGCACCCCGGACAGCCTAGATGAAGCTTTCTTT. It yields the protein CASSTPDSLDEAFF. Variable domain in full (rest from reference TRBV5-1 and TRBJ1-1): KAGVTQTPRYLIKTRGQQVTLSCSPISGHRSVSWYQQTPGQGLQFLFEYFSETQRNKGNFPGRFSGRQFSNSRSEMNVSTLELGDSALYLCASSTPDSLDEAFFGQGTRLTVV.

The chain joins TRBV11-2 to TRBJ2-2, with TRBD2 matching 7 bases. Germline V gene sequence: CDR1 SGHAT, CDR2 FQNNGV. With 5 bases clipped from V and 5 bases from J, the junction kept 11 bases outside the gene matches. The CDR3 is 16 amino acids. CDR3 loop: CASSPLWGGETGELFF. CDR3 DNA: TGTGCCAGCAGCCCCCTGTGGGGGGGGGAGACCGGGGAGCTGTTTTTT.

This clone was seen once. The chain uses TRBV5-5 and TRBJ2-7, with a tentative D call TRBD1 (5 bases). The CDR3 is 12 amino acids. Deletions cut 2 bases from V and 6 bases from J, with 9 bases between. Germline CDR1 is SGHKS and CDR2 is YYEKEE (reference sequence). CDR3 DNA sequence: TGTGCCAGCAGCTTTCCTGGGGCCGAGCAGTACTTC. Translation: CASSFPGAEQYF.

The chain links TRBV7-2 to TRBJ1-1; D is perhaps TRBD1 (5 bases). CDR1 is SGHTA, CDR2 FQGNSA, per germline. Trimming stripped 1 base from V and 8 bases from J, with 14 bases between. The CDR3 consists of 14 residues. The DNA of the CDR3 is TGTGCCAGCAGCTTAGTCCCCAGGGCAGCGGAAGCTTTCTTT. It encodes CASSLVPRAAEAFF.

The chain employs TRBV18 and TRBJ1-1, with 11 bases matching TRBD1. CDR1 and CDR2 (germline): KGHSH, LQKENI. CDR3 length: 15 amino acids. With V trimmed by 3 bases and J by 5 bases, 5 bases remained unmatched. DNA of the CDR3: TGTGCCAGCTCACCCCAGGGACAGGGGGGTACTGAAGCTTTCTTT. Residues: CASSPQGQGGTEAFF.

V and J are TRBV2 and TRBJ2-7, with D perhaps TRBD2 (6 bases). Germline assignment: CDR1 SNHLY and CDR2 FYNNEI. This CDR3 has 13 amino acids. V dropped 3 bases and J dropped 6 bases, with 12 bases sitting between them. Here the CDR3 reads CASSEVRGFEQYF. CDR3 nucleotides: TGTGCCAGCAGTGAGGTTCGGGGGTTCGAGCAGTACTTC. Using reference TRBV2 and TRBJ2-7 for the parts outside the CDR3, the full variable domain is EPEVTQTPSHQVTQMGQEVILRCVPISNHLYFYWYRQILGQKVEFLVSFYNNEISEKSEIFDDQFSVERPDGSNFTLKIRSTKLEDSAMYFCASSEVRGFEQYFGPGTRLTVT.

The V gene is TRBV19, the J gene TRBJ2-1; 8 nucleotides line up with TRBD2. The V gene's germline CDR1 is LNHDA and CDR2 SQIVND (reference sequence). This CDR3 has 15 amino acids. Trimming removed 1 base from V and 9 bases from J; junction bases left unmatched: 8. CDR3 amino acids: CASSIVVGGAGEQFF. The CDR3 DNA sequence: TGTGCCAGTAGTATAGTAGTCGGGGGGGCTGGTGAGCAGTTCTTC.

The V and J genes are TRBV12-3 or TRBV12-4 and TRBJ1-2; D is unresolved. V gave up 5 bases and J gave up 8 bases, with 12 bases separating them. The CDR3 extends over 12 amino acids. Here the CDR3 reads CASSQNIFGYTF. The CDR3 DNA reads as TGTGCCAGCAGTCAGAACATTTTCGGCTACACCTTC.

This clone was detected only once. The V and J genes are TRBV5-1 and TRBJ2-3; 8 bases align to TRBD1. The V segment lost 4 bases and the J segment 4 bases; nucleotides outside the gene matches: 8. This CDR3 has 15 residues. CDR1 is SGHRS, CDR2 YFSETQ, per germline. This CDR3 is CASSQRTGLADTQYF. The CDR3 coding sequence is TGCGCCAGCAGCCAGAGGACAGGGTTGGCAGATACGCAGTATTTT.

V usage is TRBV14 and J usage is TRBJ2-6, with D maybe TRBD2 (5 bases). Germline CDR1 reads SGHDN; CDR2 reads FVKESK. Trimming took 2 bases from V and 8 from J, leaving 13 bases between them. CDR3 length: 15 amino acids. CDR3 region: CASSQLRAGSNVLTF. The CDR3 DNA reads TGTGCCAGCAGCCAACTTCGCGCGGGCTCCAACGTCCTGACTTTC.

V and J are TRBV27 and TRBJ2-1, with 11 bases aligning to TRBD1. The V and J ends lost 1 base and 8 bases, in that order; junction bases with no gene match: 4. Per the germline V gene, CDR1 is MNHEY and CDR2 is SMNVEV (reference sequence). CDR3 length: 15 amino acids. CDR3 amino acids: CASSLWGQGVHEQFF. The CDR3 DNA follows: TGTGCCAGCAGTTTATGGGGACAGGGGGTGCATGAGCAGTTCTTC.

This chain joins TRBV29-1 and TRBJ1-1; D unresolved. Trimming stripped 2 bases from V and 1 base from J, with 8 bases between. The CDR3 covers 13 residues. The germline V gene has CDR1 SQVTM and CDR2 ANQGSEA. The chain's CDR3 is CSVERTANTEAFF. CDR3 DNA: TGCAGCGTTGAAAGGACTGCGAACACTGAAGCTTTCTTT.

This clone was seen once. This chain connects TRBV11-2 to TRBJ1-1; tentative D call: TRBD1 (6 bases). Germline CDR1 and CDR2: SGHAT and FQNNGV. CDR3 length: 14 residues. V shed 1 base and J shed 2 bases, with 8 bases lying between them. The CDR3 DNA follows: TGTGCCAGCAGCTTAGCACAGGGAAACACTGAAGCTTTCTTT. It yields the protein CASSLAQGNTEAFF.

This rearrangement joins TRBV27 to TRBJ2-5, with a possible D match to TRBD2 (7 bases). With 6 bases removed from V and 5 bases from J, the gap between germline ends came to 16 bases. Germline CDR1 is MNHEY and CDR2 is SMNVEV (reference sequence). This CDR3 contains 14 residues. The CDR3 DNA reads as TGTGCCAGCAGATCCTACGGGGGGCGGGAGACCCAGTACTTC. Translation gives CASRSYGGRETQYF.

Points on this clone: Sequence at one end of the junction differs from germline and may be a read error. This sequence joins TRBV7-9 and TRBJ1-2; D possibly corresponds to TRBD1 (5 bases). Germline V gives CDR1 SEHNR, CDR2 FQNEAQ (reference sequence). This CDR3 region has 12 residues. CDR3 nucleotides: TGTGCTAGCAGCCCCAGCGGGGGGGGCTACACCTTC. It codes for CASSPSGGGYTF.

The chain uses TRBV6-5 and TRBJ1-2, with TRBD1 as a possible D gene (6 bases). Germline lookup yields CDR1 MNHEY and CDR2 SVGAGI. Trimming pared 6 bases from V and 8 bases from J, leaving 10 bases between. The CDR3 loop spans 11 amino acids. The CDR3 sequence: CASRLQGGYTF. Here the CDR3 DNA reads TGTGCCAGCAGACTCCAGGGGGGCTACACCTTC.

The rearrangement links TRBV19 to TRBJ2-4; the D is unclear. The germline V gene encodes CDR1 LNHDA and CDR2 SQIVND (reference sequence). This CDR3 comprises 11 residues. Trimming removed 7 bases at V and 5 bases at J, with 6 bases between. The CDR3 sequence is CASTQENIQYF. The CDR3 DNA sequence: TGTGCCAGTACGCAGGAAAACATTCAGTACTTC.

This sequence joins TRBV6-5 and TRBJ2-2; D is ambiguous. CDR1 and CDR2 (germline): MNHEY, SVGAGI. This CDR3 is 11 amino acids long. V was trimmed by 6 bases and J by 6 bases, leaving 5 bases between them. In DNA, the CDR3 is TGTGCCAGCAGCCGAGCCGGGGAGCTGTTTTTT. Translated: CASSRAGELFF.

V usage is TRBV24-1 and J usage is TRBJ2-2, with 12 bases aligning to TRBD2. Trimming at V came to 3 bases and at J to 6 bases, leaving 7 bases not matched to a gene. Germline V lookup: CDR1 KGHDR, CDR2 SFDVKD. This CDR3 region has 17 residues. The CDR3 sequence: CATSDPRTSGVPGELFF. The DNA of the CDR3 is TGTGCCACCAGTGATCCCCGGACTAGCGGGGTACCCGGGGAGCTGTTTTTT.

V and J are TRBV15 and TRBJ2-1, with TRBD2 matching over 14 bases. The germline V gene has CDR1 LNHNV and CDR2 YYDKDF (reference sequence). The CDR3 totals 20 residues. The V and J ends lost 0 bases and 2 bases, in that order; junction bases with no gene match: 9. CDR3 region: CATSRDMGLAGVAAYNEQFF. CDR3 DNA: TGTGCCACCAGCAGAGATATGGGACTAGCGGGGGTCGCCGCCTACAATGAGCAGTTCTTC.